The 9 T cell receptor beta chains listed next were all sequenced from one sample in a study of technical replicates of blood from a few donors. Data came from immunoSEQ multiplex PCR; TCRdb stores just in-frame clones and leaves some out. This table has more than 80,000 clones, 90% to 98% appearing once. Sequencing used T cells isolated from PBMCs. The receptors derive from a human donor in good health.

V and J are TRBV19 and TRBJ2-2; possibly TRBD2 for D (5 bases). This CDR3 comprises 17 residues. The V and J ends lost 1 base and 1 base respectively, with 13 bases between them. In germline, CDR1 is LNHDA, CDR2 SQIVND (reference sequence). CDR3 region: CASSIGERRRNTGELFF. In DNA form, the CDR3 reads TGTGCCAGTAGTATAGGAGAGCGGAGACGGAACACCGGGGAGCTGTTTTTT.

V gene TRBV5-1 combines with J gene TRBJ2-7; a possible D gene is TRBD2 (5 bases). Trimming removed 6 bases at V and 1 base at J, with 14 bases between. CDR3 length equals 14 residues. Per the germline V gene, CDR1 is SGHRS and CDR2 is YFSETQ. The CDR3 protein is CASKVQEVSYEQYF. For the CDR3, the DNA is TGCGCCAGCAAGGTCCAGGAGGTATCCTACGAGCAGTACTTC.

J is TRBJ2-7 and V is TRBV4-1; 8 nucleotides align to TRBD2. V shed 1 base, J shed 6 bases, and the junction held 11 bases outside the gene matches. The CDR3 is 16 amino acids. CDR1 is MGHRA and CDR2 is YSYEKL in the germline V gene. The CDR3 is CASSQVNLGRVVEQYF. For the CDR3, the DNA is TGCGCCAGCAGCCAAGTCAACCTCGGGAGGGTTGTCGAGCAGTACTTC.

The chain couples TRBV18 to TRBJ2-1; TRBD1 aligns across 9 bases. The CDR3 runs 13 residues. Germline CDR1 KGHSH, CDR2 LQKENI. Trimming removed 4 bases from V and 9 bases from J; junction bases left unmatched: 4. Here the CDR3 DNA reads TGTGCCAGCTCACGACAACAGGGGGCTGAGCAGTTCTTC. Translated: CASSRQQGAEQFF.

The table lists this clone with a count of one. CDR3 in DNA: TGCGCCAGCAGCCAAGAGAGCCACTCTTCCTACGAGCAGTACTTC. Translating gives CASSQESHSSYEQYF. The gene calls are TRBV4-3 and TRBJ2-7, with D unclear. The CDR3 totals 15 residues. Germline lookup yields CDR1 LGHNA and CDR2 YSLEER. V lost 0 bases, J lost 1 base, and 10 bases lay in between.

The chain combines TRBV7-2 with TRBJ1-3; D may be TRBD1 (6 bases). Per germline, CDR1 SGHTA and CDR2 FQGNSA. The CDR3 spans 15 residues. With 5 bases removed from V and 2 bases from J, the gap between germline ends came to 13 bases. CDR3 sequence (DNA): TGTGCCAGCAGCGTAGGACAGCTACCTGGAAACACCATATATTTT. It codes for CASSVGQLPGNTIYF.

This chain connects TRBV9 to TRBJ2-1; perhaps TRBD2 as D (5 bases). This CDR3 has 13 residues. In germline, CDR1 is SGDLS, CDR2 YYNGEE. V was trimmed by 3 bases and J by 6 bases, leaving 10 bases between them. The CDR3 sequence is CASSEFGGNEQFF. The CDR3 region has the DNA TGTGCCAGCAGCGAGTTCGGAGGCAATGAGCAGTTCTTC.

This clone occurred once. J is TRBJ2-1 and V is TRBV14, with TRBD2 matching 11 bases. This CDR3 is built from 17 residues. Germline-derived CDR1 and CDR2 are SGHDN and FVKESK. J gave up 4 bases and V 4 bases, and 9 bases lay outside the gene matches. The CDR3 DNA is TGTGCCAGCAGCCGGACTAGCGGGCGCTATCGATACAATGAGCAGTTCTTC. Residues: CASSRTSGRYRYNEQFF.

The chain joins TRBV30 to TRBJ2-7; TRBD1 matches at 8 bases. Losses at the gene ends were 4 bases for V and 3 bases for J; bases not matched to a gene: 14. From germline, CDR1 is GTSNPN and CDR2 SVGIG (reference sequence). The CDR3 length is 16 residues. The chain's CDR3 is CAWTTIPGQADYEQYF. The DNA for the CDR3 is TGTGCCTGGACCACGATCCCGGGACAGGCGGACTACGAGCAGTACTTC.